These 22 T cell receptor beta chains were sequenced from one sample in a study of cytomegalovirus exposure and HLA in healthy donors. A multiplex PCR was run with 60 Vbeta primers and 13 Jbeta primers. Profiling relied on immunoSEQ multiplex PCR, and the TCRdb table lists in-frame clones only, not all of them. Of some 150,000 clones listed, roughly 80% were seen once; the top ten hold roughly 3.5%. Material: PBMCs. These receptors were taken from a male donor in good health and CMV-seronegative.

V usage is TRBV7-2 and J usage is TRBJ1-3; 7 bases fit TRBD1. CDR1 is SGHTA and CDR2 is FQGNSA in the germline V gene. This CDR3 is built from 18 residues. Trimming at V came to 5 bases and at J to 4 bases, leaving 17 bases not matched to a gene. CDR3 in DNA: TGTGCCAGCAGCCGGACAGGATCAGGTTCGGCTACCGGAAACACCATATATTTT. As protein: CASSRTGSGSATGNTIYF.

The chain joins TRBV5-5 to TRBJ1-2; D might be TRBD1 (5 bases). Between the trimmed V and J ends, which lost 0 bases and 7 bases, there was a span of 16 bases. The CDR3 loop spans 15 amino acids. Germline V gene data show CDR1 as SGHKS and CDR2 as YYEKEE (reference sequence). CDR3 bases: TGTGCCAGCAGCTTGGGAGGAGGGGTGTTGCTTGGCTACACCTTC. Protein sequence: CASSLGGGVLLGYTF.

Written as DNA, the CDR3 is TGTGCCACCGCGGGGGTGGGGACTGAAGCTTTCTTT. As protein: CATAGVGTEAFF. The chain is built from TRBV19 and TRBJ1-1, with a weak D call TRBD1 (5 bases). The CDR3 covers 12 residues. V lost 10 bases to trimming and J lost 5 bases, with 14 bases between them. From germline, CDR1 is LNHDA and CDR2 SQIVND (reference sequence).

This sequence joins TRBV6-6 and TRBJ1-4, with D possibly TRBD1 on 5 matching bases. The CDR3 sequence is 13 residues long. The V gene lost 11 bases and the J gene lost 3 bases, with 13 bases spanning the gap. The germline gives CDR1 MNHNY, CDR2 SVGAGI (reference sequence). In DNA form, the CDR3 reads TGTGCCGCGCGGTCGGGGGCTAATGAAAAACTGTTTTTT. It translates to CAARSGANEKLFF.

V gene TRBV7-6 combines with J gene TRBJ1-1; TRBD1 agrees at 7 bases. J gave up 5 bases and V 1 base, and 7 bases lay outside the gene matches. The CDR3 sequence is 15 residues long. Per germline, CDR1 SGHVS and CDR2 FNYEAQ. The CDR3, as DNA: TGTGCCAGCAGCTTAGTCGAGGGGGCAAGGACTGAAGCTTTCTTT. This gives the protein CASSLVEGARTEAFF.

This clone was detected once. V is TRBV5-1 and J is TRBJ2-1; 14 nucleotides line up with TRBD2. The ends lost 3 bases at V and 10 bases at J; junction bases unmatched: 9. This CDR3 has 16 residues. CDR1 is SGHRS and CDR2 is YFSETQ in the germline V gene. The CDR3 DNA reads TGCGCCAGCAGCTCGGTACCGGGACTAGCGGGAGAGGAGCAGTTCTTC. Its translation is CASSSVPGLAGEEQFF.

In DNA form, the CDR3 reads TGTGCCAGCAGTCCACCCCGGGACAGTAACTATGGCTACACCTTC. It is translated as CASSPPRDSNYGYTF. This sequence joins TRBV6-6 and TRBJ1-2, with 7 bases identical to TRBD1. With V trimmed by 5 bases and J by 1 base, 7 bases remained unmatched. The CDR3 has 15 residues. In germline, CDR1 is MNHNY, CDR2 SVGAGI (reference sequence).

The chain uses TRBV5-4 and TRBJ2-2; 8 bases align to TRBD2. With 6 bases clipped from V and 4 bases from J, the junction kept 8 bases outside the gene matches. Germline values: CDR1 SGHNT, CDR2 YYREEE (reference sequence). There are 15 residues in the CDR3. This CDR3 is CASNPGGAPTGELFF. The CDR3 nucleotides read TGTGCCAGCAACCCCGGGGGGGCGCCCACCGGGGAGCTGTTTTTT.

This chain joins TRBV7-7 and TRBJ2-3; 11 bases line up with TRBD2. With 5 bases clipped from V and 1 base from J, the junction kept 20 bases outside the gene matches. The CDR3 is 21 amino acids. Germline CDR1 SSHAT, CDR2 FNYEAQ (reference sequence). The CDR3 DNA reads TGTGCCAGCAGCCTAGGCGGGACTAGCGGCACGTGGAGTCACCGCACAGATACGCAGTATTTT. Amino acids: CASSLGGTSGTWSHRTDTQYF.

The rearrangement uses TRBV30 and TRBJ2-7, with 7 positions matching TRBD2. The germline V gene encodes CDR1 GTSNPN and CDR2 SVGIG (reference sequence). The V gene end was trimmed by 1 base and the J gene end by 0 bases; junction bases not matched to a gene: 12. The CDR3 extends over 17 amino acids. This CDR3 is CAWSAQSLREYSYEQYF. The CDR3 DNA sequence: TGTGCCTGGAGTGCCCAATCTTTGCGGGAGTACTCCTACGAGCAGTACTTC.

This clone was counted only a few times. J is TRBJ2-4 and V is TRBV5-1; 7 nucleotides match TRBD1. The CDR3 length is 13 residues. Germline V gene data show CDR1 as SGHRS and CDR2 as YFSETQ. The V and J ends lost 2 bases and 9 bases, in that order; junction bases with no gene match: 5. The CDR3 region has the DNA TGCGCCAGCAGCTTTGACAGGGAATTCATTCAGTACTTC. It specifies CASSFDREFIQYF.

DNA for the CDR3: TGTGCCAGCTCACCGGGACAGCAACGAAATTCACCCCTCCACTTT. As protein: CASSPGQQRNSPLHF. The V call is TRBV18, the J call TRBJ1-6; the match to TRBD1 covers 7 bases. The CDR3 extends over 15 amino acids. Germline assignment: CDR1 KGHSH and CDR2 LQKENI. The V and J ends lost 3 bases and 7 bases, in that order; junction bases with no gene match: 6. The entire variable domain, with the rest obtained from reference TRBV18 and TRBJ1-6, is as follows: NAGVMQNPRHLVRRRGQEARLRCSPMKGHSHVYWYRQLPEEGLKFMVYLQKENIIDESGMPKERFSAEFPKEGPSILRIQQVVRGDSAAYFCASSPGQQRNSPLHFGNGTRLTVT.

This clone has a single count. V is TRBV9 and J is TRBJ2-1, with a weak D call TRBD1 (6 bases). Germline CDR1 and CDR2: SGDLS and YYNGEE. The CDR3 length is 14 residues. V was shortened by 0 bases and J by 9 bases, with 13 bases between the two germline ends. CDR3 residues: CASSVDPQGFEQFF. CDR3 nucleotide sequence: TGTGCCAGCAGCGTAGATCCGCAGGGGTTTGAGCAGTTCTTC.

The chain carries TRBV9 and TRBJ2-1, with D tentatively TRBD2 (5 bases). The germline V gene has CDR1 SGDLS and CDR2 YYNGEE. The CDR3 loop spans 15 amino acids. The germline V and J ends were trimmed by 4 bases and 0 bases, with 11 bases remaining between them. Here the CDR3 DNA reads TGTGCCAGCAGCTCGACGGGGAGCTCCTACAATGAGCAGTTCTTC. Protein: CASSSTGSSYNEQFF.

This clone was counted a single time. V is TRBV28 and J is TRBJ2-3; D is unresolved. The germline V and J ends were trimmed by 2 bases and 0 bases, with 9 bases remaining between them. The CDR3 covers 15 residues. CDR1 is MDHEN, CDR2 SYDVKM, per germline. The CDR3 here is CASSLGLYSTDTQYF. CDR3 coding DNA: TGTGCCAGCAGTTTAGGCCTGTATAGCACAGATACGCAGTATTTT. Full variable domain (missing parts from reference TRBV28 and TRBJ2-3): DVKVTQSSRYLVKRTGEKVFLECVQDMDHENMFWYRQDPGLGLRLIYFSYDVKMKEKGDIPEGYSVSREKKERFSLILESASTNQTSMYLCASSLGLYSTDTQYFGPGTRLTVL.

The chain has TRBV5-1 and TRBJ2-1, with 7 positions matching TRBD1. The CDR3 contains 11 residues. CDR1 SGHRS and CDR2 YFSETQ come from the germline V gene. V dropped 6 bases and J dropped 9; count of bases not matched to a gene: 3. This CDR3 reads CASKGGSEQFF. The CDR3 nucleotides are TGCGCCAGCAAAGGGGGCAGTGAGCAGTTCTTC.

The genes are TRBV7-2 and TRBJ2-7; weak D call: TRBD2 (5 bases). CDR1 is SGHTA, CDR2 FQGNSA, per germline. This CDR3 contains 13 residues. With 7 bases removed from V and 1 base from J, the gap between germline ends came to 11 bases. The CDR3 DNA follows: TGTGCCAGCAAGATAAGCGGTTCCTACGAGCAGTACTTC. Amino acids: CASKISGSYEQYF.

Details on this clone: An end of the junction does not agree with germline; a read error may underlie this. The V gene is TRBV7-9, the J gene TRBJ1-1; possible D gene TRBD1, 5 bases. This CDR3 contains 13 residues. Germline assignment: CDR1 SEHNR and CDR2 FQNEAQ (reference sequence). The CDR3 reads CSSSSGLRTEAFF. The DNA for the CDR3 is TGTTCCAGCAGTTCAGGGTTAAGGACTGAAGCTTTCTTT.

This clone was detected a few times. The chain joins TRBV6-5 to TRBJ2-7; D is uncertain. There are 13 residues in the CDR3. V lost 7 bases, J lost 7 bases, and 17 bases lay in between. Germline values: CDR1 MNHEY, CDR2 SVGAGI. The CDR3 spells CASNPRAEREQYF. Here the CDR3 DNA reads TGTGCCAGCAACCCACGTGCTGAGAGAGAGCAGTACTTC.

This chain's CDR3 is CAISEGGGLTKNIQYF. In DNA form, the CDR3 reads TGTGCCATCAGTGAGGGGGGGGGCTTGACCAAAAACATTCAGTACTTC. The J gene is TRBJ2-4, the V gene TRBV10-3; maybe TRBD2 (7 bases). Trimming took 2 bases from V and 2 from J, leaving 13 bases between them. The germline V gene encodes CDR1 ENHRY and CDR2 SYGVKD. The CDR3 has 16 amino acids.

CDR3 sequence (DNA): TGCGCCAGCAGCTTTCAGGGCGATAATGAAAAACTGTTTTTT. Translated: CASSFQGDNEKLFF. This rearrangement joins TRBV5-1 to TRBJ1-4; D is possibly TRBD1 (5 bases). Trimming stripped 2 bases from V and 4 bases from J, with 9 bases between. The CDR3 loop spans 14 amino acids. Germline CDR1 is SGHRS and CDR2 is YFSETQ.

V and J are TRBV5-5 and TRBJ1-2; 8 nucleotides match TRBD1. CDR1 and CDR2 from the germline V gene are SGHKS and YYEKEE (reference sequence). This CDR3 has 18 residues. The ends lost 3 bases at V and 0 bases at J; junction bases unmatched: 13. CDR3 in amino acids: CASSYDLRDRSSNYGYTF. In DNA form, the CDR3 reads TGTGCCAGCAGCTACGACCTCCGGGACAGGAGTTCTAACTATGGCTACACCTTC.